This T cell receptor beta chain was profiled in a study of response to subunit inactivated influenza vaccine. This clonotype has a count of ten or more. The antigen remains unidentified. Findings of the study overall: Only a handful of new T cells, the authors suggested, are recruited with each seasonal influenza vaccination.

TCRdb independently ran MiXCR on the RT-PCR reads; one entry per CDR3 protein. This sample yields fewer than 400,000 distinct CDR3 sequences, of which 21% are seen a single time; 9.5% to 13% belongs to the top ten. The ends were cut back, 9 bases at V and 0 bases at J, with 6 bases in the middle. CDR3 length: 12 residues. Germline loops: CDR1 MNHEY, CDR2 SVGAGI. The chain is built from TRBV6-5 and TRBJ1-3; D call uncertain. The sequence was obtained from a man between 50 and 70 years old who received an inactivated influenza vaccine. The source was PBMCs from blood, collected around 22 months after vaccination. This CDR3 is CASWASGNTIYF. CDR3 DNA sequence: TGTGCCAGTTGGGCCTCTGGAAACACCATATATTTT.